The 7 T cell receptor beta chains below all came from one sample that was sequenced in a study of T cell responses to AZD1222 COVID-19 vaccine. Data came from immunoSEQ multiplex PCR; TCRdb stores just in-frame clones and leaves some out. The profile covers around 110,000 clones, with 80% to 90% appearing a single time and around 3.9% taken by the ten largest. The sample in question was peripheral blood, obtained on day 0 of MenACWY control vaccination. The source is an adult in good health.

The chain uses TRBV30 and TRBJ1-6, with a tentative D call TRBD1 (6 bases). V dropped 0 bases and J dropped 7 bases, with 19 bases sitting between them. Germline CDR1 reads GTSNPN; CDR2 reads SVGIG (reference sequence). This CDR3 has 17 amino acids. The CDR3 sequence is CAWSVVILGTRNSPLHF. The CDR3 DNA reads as TGTGCCTGGAGTGTTGTAATTTTGGGGACACGGAATTCACCCCTCCACTTT.

In DNA form, the CDR3 reads TGTGCCAGCACTTTGGCGGGGGGGCGATATGGCTACACCTTC. Its protein is CASTLAGGRYGYTF. The gene calls are TRBV11-2 and TRBJ1-2; weak D call: TRBD1 (6 bases). Germline V gene sequence: CDR1 SGHAT, CDR2 FQNNGV. Trimming took off 7 bases at V and 5 bases at J, with 17 bases between the two ends. The CDR3 has 14 residues.

As DNA, the CDR3 is TGTGCCAGCAGCCAGCGGCTAGCCTCCTACAATGAGCAGTTCTTC. It specifies CASSQRLASYNEQFF. The chain carries TRBV3-1 (or the pseudogene TRBV3-2) and TRBJ2-1; possible D gene TRBD2, 5 bases. Germline V gene data show CDR1 as LGHDT and CDR2 as YNNKEL (reference sequence). Trimming removed 3 bases from V and 0 bases from J, with 9 bases in between. CDR3 length: 15 amino acids.

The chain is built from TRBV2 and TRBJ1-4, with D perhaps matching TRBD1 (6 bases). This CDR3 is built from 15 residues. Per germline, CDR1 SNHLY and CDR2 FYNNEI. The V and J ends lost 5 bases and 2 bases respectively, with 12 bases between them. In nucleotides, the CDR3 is TGTGCCAGCAGTTTTACAGGGATCACTAATGAAAAACTGTTTTTT. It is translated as CASSFTGITNEKLFF.

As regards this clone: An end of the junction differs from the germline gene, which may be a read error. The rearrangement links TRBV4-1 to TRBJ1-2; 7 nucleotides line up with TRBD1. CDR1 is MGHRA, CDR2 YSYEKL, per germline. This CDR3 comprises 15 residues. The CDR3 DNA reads TGCACCAGCAGCCAGACCCGACAGGGAGGGGATGGCTACACCTTC. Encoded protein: CTSSQTRQGGDGYTF.

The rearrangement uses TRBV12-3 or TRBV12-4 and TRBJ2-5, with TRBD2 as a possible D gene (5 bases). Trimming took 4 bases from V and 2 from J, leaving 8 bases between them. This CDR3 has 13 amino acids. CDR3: CASSSPGQETQYF. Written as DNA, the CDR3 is TGTGCCAGCAGTTCCCCGGGACAAGAGACCCAGTACTTC.

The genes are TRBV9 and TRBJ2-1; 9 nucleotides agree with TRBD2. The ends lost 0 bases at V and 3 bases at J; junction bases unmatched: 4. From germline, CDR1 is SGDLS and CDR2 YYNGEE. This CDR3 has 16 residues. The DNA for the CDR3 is TGTGCCAGCAGCGTAGGGTCTAGCGGGGTCTACAATGAGCAGTTCTTC. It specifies CASSVGSSGVYNEQFF.